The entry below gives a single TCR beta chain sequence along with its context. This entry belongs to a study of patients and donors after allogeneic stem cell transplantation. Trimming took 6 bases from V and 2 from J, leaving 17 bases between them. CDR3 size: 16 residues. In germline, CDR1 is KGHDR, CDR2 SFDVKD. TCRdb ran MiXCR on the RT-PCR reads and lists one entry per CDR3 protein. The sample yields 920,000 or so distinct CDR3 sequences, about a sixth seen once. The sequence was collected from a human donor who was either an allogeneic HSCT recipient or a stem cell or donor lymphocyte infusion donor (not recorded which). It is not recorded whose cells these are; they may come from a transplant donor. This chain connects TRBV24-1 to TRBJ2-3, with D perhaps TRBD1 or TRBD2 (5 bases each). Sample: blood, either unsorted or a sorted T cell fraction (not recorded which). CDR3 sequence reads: CATSSGEGRDTDTQYF. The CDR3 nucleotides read TGTGCCACCAGTTCGGGCGAGGGACGAGACACAGATACGCAGTATTTT.